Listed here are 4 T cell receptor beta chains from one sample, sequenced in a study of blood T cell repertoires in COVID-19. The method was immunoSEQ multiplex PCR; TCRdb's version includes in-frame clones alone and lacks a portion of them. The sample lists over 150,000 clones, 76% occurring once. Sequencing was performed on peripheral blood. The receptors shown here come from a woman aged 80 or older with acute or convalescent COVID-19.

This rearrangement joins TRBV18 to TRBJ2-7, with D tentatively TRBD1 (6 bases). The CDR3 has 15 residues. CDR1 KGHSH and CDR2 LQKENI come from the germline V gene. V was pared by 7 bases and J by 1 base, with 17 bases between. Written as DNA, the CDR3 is TGTGCCAGCTATCAAAGCAGGGGCCCATCCTACGAGCAGTACTTC. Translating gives CASYQSRGPSYEQYF. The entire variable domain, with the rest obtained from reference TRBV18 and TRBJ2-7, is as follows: NAGVMQNPRHLVRRRGQEARLRCSPMKGHSHVYWYRQLPEEGLKFMVYLQKENIIDESGMPKERFSAEFPKEGPSILRIQQVVRGDSAAYFCASYQSRGPSYEQYFGPGTRLTVT.

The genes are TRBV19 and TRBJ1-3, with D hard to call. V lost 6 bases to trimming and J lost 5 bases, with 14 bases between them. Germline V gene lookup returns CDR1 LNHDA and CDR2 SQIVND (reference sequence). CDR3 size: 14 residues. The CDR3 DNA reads TGTGCCAGTAGGGATCATGGGCAAAGAAACACCATATATTTT. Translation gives CASRDHGQRNTIYF. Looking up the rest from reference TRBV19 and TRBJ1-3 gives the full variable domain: DGGITQSPKYLFRKEGQNVTLSCEQNLNHDAMYWYRQDPGQGLRLIYYSQIVNDFQKGDIAEGYSVSREKKESFPLTVTSAQKNPTAFYLCASRDHGQRNTIYFGEGSWLTVV.

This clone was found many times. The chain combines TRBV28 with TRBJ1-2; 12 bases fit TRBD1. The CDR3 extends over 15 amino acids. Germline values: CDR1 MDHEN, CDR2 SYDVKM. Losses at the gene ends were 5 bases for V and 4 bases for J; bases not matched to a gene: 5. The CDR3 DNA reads TGTGCCAGCAGTGATCCGGGACAGGGGGCCTATGGCTACACCTTC. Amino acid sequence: CASSDPGQGAYGYTF.

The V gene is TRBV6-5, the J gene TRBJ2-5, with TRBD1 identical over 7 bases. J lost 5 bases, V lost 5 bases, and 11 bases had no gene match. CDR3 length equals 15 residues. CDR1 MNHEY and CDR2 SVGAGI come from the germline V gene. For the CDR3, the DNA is TGTGCCAGCAGTAAAACTCATGACAGGGCGGAGACCCAGTACTTC. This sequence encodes CASSKTHDRAETQYF.